The source of this TCR beta chain is a study of monozygotic twins with inflammatory bowel disease (dated by TCRdb to about 2019). Study-level background: The full study comprised 28 monozygotic twin pairs: nine German pairs (four IBD-concordant, five IBD-discordant) and 19 IBD-discordant Danish pairs. Within discordant pairs, disease-associated traits were sought mainly by comparing IBD patients with their genetically identical healthy co-twins. Each individual had, on average, about 151 000 unique TCRalpha sequences and 181 000 unique TCRbeta sequences available for analysis. Here is what the overall study found, with its caveats: Compared with healthy twins, IBD patients shared fewer clonotypes with other individuals, and the difference was most pronounced in patients with signs of disease activity. The analysis was unable to tell apart different T cell subtypes. TCRbeta repertoire diversity, by inverse Simpson index, was decreased in IBD patients compared with their healthy co-twins. No difference in repertoire similarity was observed between concordant and discordant twins, possibly owing to limited statistical power. No single strong signal or clonotype linked to IBD turned up in the results, so the idea that one exists was not supported. Because patients were on differing immunosuppressive treatments, the repertoires may have picked up extra background noise and inter-individual variability.

The CDR3 numbers 16 residues from cysteine through phenylalanine. No DNA is given. Based on the germline V gene (reference sequence), the CDR1 and CDR2 sequences are MNHEY and SMNVEV. Remarks on this clonotype: What antigen it recognizes has not been identified.

The library relied on 5' RACE. Preparation of each TCR library used approximately 3.5 ug of total RNA. For each sample, cDNA was synthesized in eight separate reactions using SMARTScribe reverse transcriptase. During cDNA synthesis, template switching introduced unique molecular identifiers that contained a 6-nucleotide sample barcode. Two nested PCRs of about 15 and 9 cycles amplified the TCRalpha and TCRbeta cDNA, and bead purification followed each PCR. Before amplification, the cDNA was treated with uracil DNA-glycosylase and purified using the QIAquick PCR purification kit. The second PCR was the step at which Illumina TruSeq-compatible adapters and sample-specific barcodes were added. TapeStation and Qubit were used to check library quality and concentration, and 4 to 6 ng of each library went into the pool. The pooled libraries were sequenced with 2 x 100 bp reads and custom sequencing primers on an Illumina HiSeq2500 single-index Rapid Run. The published analysis was carried out like this. MiGEC version 1.2.6 was used for UMI-based consensus assembly, which corrected PCR and sequencing errors. MiXCR version 2.1.1 handled V(D)J alignment, clonotype assembly and CDR3 extraction. To normalise gene usage, clonotype sharing and MAIT/NKT TCR abundance, the top 1000, 10 000 and 20 000 clonotypes in each sample were analysed. Diversity was computed as the inverse Simpson index with the vegan R package after downsampling to 27 000 UMIs. Paired Mann-Whitney U tests were applied to discordant twin pairs, and Benjamini-Hochberg correction was used for multiple testing. Following reprocessing of the reads by TCRdb, the data hold one row per CDR3 protein sequence and no DNA is available. The V and J calls reflect TCRdb's pipeline rather than the authors' work. The table for this sample lists fewer than 200,000 distinct CDR3 sequences. The ten largest clones add up to under 3.5% of the sample.

From each donor, an approximately 2.5 ml peripheral blood sample was drawn into PAXgene tubes and stored at -80 degrees C. Without T cell sorting, total RNA was isolated from whole blood using the PAXgene blood miRNA kit on an automated QIAcube. Peripheral blood from monozygotic twin pairs concordant or discordant for inflammatory bowel disease was subjected to deep TCRalpha and TCRbeta repertoire profiling with unique molecular barcoding. For every twin pair, smoking habits were documented, and each individual was categorised as a current, former or never smoker. Material: blood. Here the chain combines TRBV27 and TRBJ2-3; the D call from TCRdb, TRBD1, cannot be confirmed without DNA. This receptor was obtained from a human donor with ulcerative colitis or Crohn's disease, or a healthy co-twin of an affected twin (not recorded which). The CDR3 loop reads CASSALRQGSTDTQYF.